The rows below give T cell receptor beta chains drawn from one sample of a study of OX40 agonist ivuxolimab in advanced cancers. Generated by immunoSEQ multiplex PCR, the TCRdb table keeps only in-frame clones and is missing some. This table holds 65,000 to 100,000 clones, 90% to 95% found once. The material sequenced was CD4+ or CD8+ T cells sorted from blood, taken in a trial of the OX40 agonist ivuxolimab. These receptors were obtained from an adult with an advanced solid tumor such as melanoma, head and neck, liver or kidney cancer. Each CDR3 is given with its conserved first and last residue. The D gene is left open where the match is weak. Clone size is stated in some rows and not others, as once, few, many or a class when expanded.

v_gene: TRBV19; d_gene: -; abundance: few; j_gene: TRBJ2-7; CDR3nt: TGTGCCAGTACCCTGACACTGTCGCATAACGAGCAGTACTTC; CDR3aa: CASTLTLSHNEQYF
v_gene: TRBV6-1; d_gene: -; abundance: -; j_gene: TRBJ2-7; CDR3nt: TGTGCCAGCAGTGAAGAATTCGCGGGCGAGCAGTACTTC; CDR3aa: CASSEEFAGEQYF
v_gene: TRBV25-1; d_gene: -; abundance: -; j_gene: TRBJ2-5; CDR3nt: TGTGCCAGCAGTGAAAGGGGTGCAGGGACCCAGTACTTC; CDR3aa: CASSERGAGTQYF
v_gene: TRBV6-5; d_gene: -; abundance: -; j_gene: TRBJ2-7; CDR3nt: TGTGCCAGCAGTCCCCTGGACAGCAGACTCTACGAGCAGTACTTC; CDR3aa: CASSPLDSRLYEQYF
v_gene: TRBV28; d_gene: -; abundance: -; j_gene: TRBJ2-2; CDR3nt: TGTGCCAGCAGTTTCAGGGGGGCCACCACCGGGGAGCTGTTTTTT; CDR3aa: CASSFRGATTGELFF
v_gene: TRBV29-1; d_gene: -; abundance: -; j_gene: TRBJ2-1; CDR3nt: TGCAGCGTCCCGACTAGCCGATCAGGGGGTGAGCAGTTCTTC; CDR3aa: CSVPTSRSGGEQFF
v_gene: TRBV14; d_gene: TRBD2; abundance: -; j_gene: TRBJ2-7; CDR3nt: TGTGCCAGCAGCCAAGAGGCTAGCGGGACCTACGAGCAGTACTTC; CDR3aa: CASSQEASGTYEQYF
v_gene: TRBV5-6; d_gene: -; abundance: -; j_gene: TRBJ2-7; CDR3nt: TGTGCCAGCACCTCCGACAGCAAACTCTCCTACGAGCAGTACTTC; CDR3aa: CASTSDSKLSYEQYF
v_gene: TRBV5-6; d_gene: -; abundance: -; j_gene: TRBJ1-1; CDR3nt: TGTGCCAGCAGCCCCTCAGGGGTGAACACTGAAGCTTTCTTT; CDR3aa: CASSPSGVNTEAFF
v_gene: TRBV21-1; d_gene: -; abundance: -; j_gene: TRBJ2-7; CDR3nt: TGTGCCAGCAGCCACGGCTATTCGATGGACCTCCCGGACGAGCAGTACTTC; CDR3aa: CASSHGYSMDLPDEQYF
v_gene: TRBV9; d_gene: -; abundance: once; j_gene: TRBJ2-1; CDR3nt: TGTGCCAGCAGCGTAGGCCAGGGGAGGGGCAATGAGCAGTTCTTC; CDR3aa: CASSVGQGRGNEQFF
v_gene: TRBV9; d_gene: -; abundance: -; j_gene: TRBJ2-7; CDR3nt: TGTGCCAGCAGCGTATCCCCGGGACCCAACTACGAGCAGTACTTC; CDR3aa: CASSVSPGPNYEQYF
v_gene: TRBV2; d_gene: -; abundance: -; j_gene: TRBJ2-2; CDR3nt: TGTGCCAGCACACAGATAAACACCGGGGAGCTGTTTTTT; CDR3aa: CASTQINTGELFF
v_gene: TRBV9; d_gene: -; abundance: -; j_gene: TRBJ2-2; CDR3nt: TGTGCCAGCAGCGCCGGGGTAGGGGTAAGCACCGGGGAGCTGTTTTTT; CDR3aa: CASSAGVGVSTGELFF
v_gene: TRBV18; d_gene: -; abundance: -; j_gene: TRBJ2-1; CDR3nt: TGTGCCAGCTCACCAAGGCTAGCAGACAATGAGCAGTTCTTC; CDR3aa: CASSPRLADNEQFF
v_gene: TRBV28; d_gene: -; abundance: -; j_gene: TRBJ2-3; CDR3nt: TGTGCCAGCAGTTTGTCCCCGGATACGCAGTATTTT; CDR3aa: CASSLSPDTQYF
v_gene: TRBV2; d_gene: TRBD1; abundance: once; j_gene: TRBJ2-4; CDR3nt: TGTGCCAGCAGTGACCGGGACAGGACCTCCCGAGGAGCCAAAAACATTCAGTACTTC; CDR3aa: CASSDRDRTSRGAKNIQYF
v_gene: TRBV29-1; d_gene: -; abundance: once; j_gene: TRBJ2-3; CDR3nt: TGCAGCGTTGAAAGTGGTAGCACAGATACGCAGTATTTT; CDR3aa: CSVESGSTDTQYF
v_gene: TRBV4-2; d_gene: TRBD1; abundance: -; j_gene: TRBJ2-1; CDR3nt: TGTGCCAGCAGCCTCCGACAGGGGAATGAGCAGTTCTTC; CDR3aa: CASSLRQGNEQFF
v_gene: TRBV11-1; d_gene: -; abundance: -; j_gene: TRBJ2-1; CDR3nt: TGTGCCAGCAGCTTAGTAGCGGGACAGGGTGGGGAGCAGTTCTTC; CDR3aa: CASSLVAGQGGEQFF
v_gene: TRBV6-5; d_gene: TRBD1; abundance: -; j_gene: TRBJ1-1; CDR3nt: TGTGCCAGCAGTTACTCGCTAACAGGGGACACTGAAGCTTTCTTT; CDR3aa: CASSYSLTGDTEAFF
v_gene: TRBV28; d_gene: -; abundance: -; j_gene: TRBJ2-3; CDR3nt: TGTGCCAGCAGTTTAAGAAGGGATTGGGATACGCAGTATTTT; CDR3aa: CASSLRRDWDTQYF
v_gene: TRBV11-2; d_gene: TRBD1; abundance: -; j_gene: TRBJ2-1; CDR3nt: TGTGCCAGCAGCTCCGCAACAGGGGGTCCTGATTACAATGAGCAGTTCTTC; CDR3aa: CASSSATGGPDYNEQFF
v_gene: TRBV6-1; d_gene: TRBD1; abundance: -; j_gene: TRBJ2-7; CDR3nt: TGTGCCAGCAGCGAAACGACAGGGGGCTCCTACGAGCAGTACTTC; CDR3aa: CASSETTGGSYEQYF
v_gene: TRBV30; d_gene: -; abundance: -; j_gene: TRBJ1-6; CDR3nt: TGTGCCTGGGGTGTCTATAATTCACCCCTCCACTTT; CDR3aa: CAWGVYNSPLHF
v_gene: TRBV13; d_gene: -; abundance: -; j_gene: TRBJ1-6; CDR3nt: TGTGCCAGCAGCTTAGGCGGCGGGGGTATCGGTAATTCACCCCTCCACTTT; CDR3aa: CASSLGGGGIGNSPLHF
v_gene: TRBV7-2; d_gene: -; abundance: -; j_gene: TRBJ1-2; CDR3nt: TGTGCCAGCAGCCCGGGACTGACCAACTATGGCTACACCTTC; CDR3aa: CASSPGLTNYGYTF
v_gene: TRBV6-1; d_gene: TRBD2; abundance: once; j_gene: TRBJ2-7; CDR3nt: TGTGCCAGCAGTGAGGCGGGAGAATTCTACGAGCAGTACTTC; CDR3aa: CASSEAGEFYEQYF
v_gene: TRBV10-3; d_gene: -; abundance: -; j_gene: TRBJ2-5; CDR3nt: TGTGCCAACCTACAGACTAACCAAGAGACCCAGTACTTC; CDR3aa: CANLQTNQETQYF
v_gene: TRBV6-5; d_gene: -; abundance: -; j_gene: TRBJ2-3; CDR3nt: TGTGCCAGCAGTTACGGAGTAGAGTCAGATACGCAGTATTTT; CDR3aa: CASSYGVESDTQYF
v_gene: TRBV18; d_gene: -; abundance: -; j_gene: TRBJ2-5; CDR3nt: TGTGCCAGCTCGGGGGAGACCCAGTACTTC; CDR3aa: CASSGETQYF
v_gene: TRBV19; d_gene: -; abundance: -; j_gene: TRBJ2-1; CDR3nt: TGTGCCAGTAGTATAGACAGGGGACAATACAATGAGCAGTTCTTC; CDR3aa: CASSIDRGQYNEQFF
v_gene: TRBV28; d_gene: -; abundance: -; j_gene: TRBJ1-5; CDR3nt: TGTGCCAGCAGTTATCGCCGACTAGACAGTTCTAGCAATCAGCCCCAGCATTTT; CDR3aa: CASSYRRLDSSSNQPQHF
v_gene: TRBV5-5; d_gene: -; abundance: -; j_gene: TRBJ2-7; CDR3nt: TGTGCCAGCAGCTTGGGCGGCAGCCCTTTGTACTTC; CDR3aa: CASSLGGSPLYF
v_gene: TRBV19; d_gene: -; abundance: -; j_gene: TRBJ1-5; CDR3nt: TGTGCCAGTAGTATGGTAGCGAAAAGCAATCAGCCCCAGCATTTT; CDR3aa: CASSMVAKSNQPQHF
v_gene: TRBV6-1; d_gene: -; abundance: -; j_gene: TRBJ2-7; CDR3nt: TGTGCCAGCAGGAGAACAACACAGAGCTCCTACGAGCAGTACTTC; CDR3aa: CASRRTTQSSYEQYF
v_gene: TRBV6-1; d_gene: TRBD2; abundance: -; j_gene: TRBJ2-3; CDR3nt: TGTGCCAGCAGTGTAGCGGGGGGGGAAACAGATACGCAGTATTTT; CDR3aa: CASSVAGGETDTQYF
v_gene: TRBV5-4; d_gene: -; abundance: -; j_gene: TRBJ1-1; CDR3nt: TGTGCCAGCAGCTTTTATTCAGAGAACACTGAAGCTTTCTTT; CDR3aa: CASSFYSENTEAFF
v_gene: TRBV11-2; d_gene: TRBD1; abundance: -; j_gene: TRBJ2-7; CDR3nt: TGTGCCAGCAGCTTAGTACAGGGGATAAACGAGCAGTACTTC; CDR3aa: CASSLVQGINEQYF
v_gene: TRBV7-8; d_gene: -; abundance: -; j_gene: TRBJ2-3; CDR3nt: TGTGCCAGCAGCTTCGGCGGGAGCACAGATACGCAGTATTTT; CDR3aa: CASSFGGSTDTQYF
v_gene: TRBV19; d_gene: -; abundance: -; j_gene: TRBJ1-5; CDR3nt: TGTGCCAGTACGGGCATTAGCAATCAGCCCCAGCATTTT; CDR3aa: CASTGISNQPQHF
v_gene: TRBV4-1; d_gene: -; abundance: -; j_gene: TRBJ1-4; CDR3nt: TGCGCCAGCAGCGCTCTGGGCAGGGGAAATGAAAAACTGTTTTTT; CDR3aa: CASSALGRGNEKLFF
v_gene: TRBV7-9; d_gene: TRBD2; abundance: -; j_gene: TRBJ2-7; CDR3nt: TGTGCCAGCAGCCCGCGACTAGCGGGGGCCGAGCAGTACTTC; CDR3aa: CASSPRLAGAEQYF
v_gene: TRBV19; d_gene: -; abundance: -; j_gene: TRBJ1-5; CDR3nt: TGTGCCAGTAGTCTGGCCGGGCGTAGCAATCAGCCCCAGCATTTT; CDR3aa: CASSLAGRSNQPQHF
v_gene: TRBV5-4; d_gene: -; abundance: -; j_gene: TRBJ2-6; CDR3nt: TGTGCCAGCAGCCAAGCCCGGGGGGCGGTGTTAGCCAACGTCCTGACTTTC; CDR3aa: CASSQARGAVLANVLTF
v_gene: TRBV19; d_gene: -; abundance: -; j_gene: TRBJ2-7; CDR3nt: TGTGCCAGTAGTCCTATCCCGGGTAACTACGAGCAGTACTTC; CDR3aa: CASSPIPGNYEQYF
v_gene: TRBV27; d_gene: -; abundance: -; j_gene: TRBJ2-1; CDR3nt: TGTGCCAGCAGTTTTACAGGGGAGGGTGAGCAGTTCTTC; CDR3aa: CASSFTGEGEQFF
v_gene: TRBV5-4; d_gene: -; abundance: -; j_gene: TRBJ1-1; CDR3nt: TGTGCCAGCAGCTTGGCCGGGGGCGATAGAACTGAAGCTTTCTTT; CDR3aa: CASSLAGGDRTEAFF
v_gene: TRBV11-2; d_gene: -; abundance: -; j_gene: TRBJ2-1; CDR3nt: TGTGCCAGCGGGGGAGTGGATTACAATGAGCAGTTCTTC; CDR3aa: CASGGVDYNEQFF